This T cell receptor beta chain came from a study of T cell changes during pregnancy in multiple sclerosis. Germline CDR1 and CDR2: SGHRS and YFSETQ. Trimming left V 4 bases short and J 0 bases short, with 15 bases between. This CDR3 contains 16 residues. Data came from immunoSEQ multiplex PCR; TCRdb stores just in-frame clones and leaves some out. The data contain about 43,000 clones, approximately 90% of them seen just once; the ten biggest clones take up 1.4%. The chain couples TRBV5-1 to TRBJ2-3; tentative D call: TRBD2 (7 bases). Sequencing used PBMCs (not recorded whether the cells were cultured). This sequence originates from a female donor with multiple sclerosis, enrolled in a pregnancy study. CDR3 residues: CASSRQGGASTDTQYF. The CDR3 DNA sequence: TGCGCCAGCAGCCGCCAAGGGGGGGCTAGCACAGATACGCAGTATTTT.